Following are 2 T cell receptor beta chains from one sample sequenced in a study of T cell repertoires in cytomegalovirus infection. TCRdb itself ran the reads through MiXCR, one entry per CDR3 protein. The sample records 250,000 or so distinct CDR3 sequences, roughly 10% being singletons. Material for sequencing was PBMCs. The source of these receptors is a human donor in good health (CMV status not recorded). Some clones in this sample may be carry-over from other donors' samples.

At least ten counts were recorded for this clonotype. This chain uses TRBV7-6 with TRBJ2-7; a possible D gene is TRBD1 (6 bases). V was clipped by 5 bases and J by 7 bases, with 15 bases between them. From germline, CDR1 is SGHVS and CDR2 FNYEAQ. The CDR3 covers 13 residues. The CDR3 spells CASSRTGMREQYF. The CDR3 coding sequence is TGTGCCAGCAGCCGCACAGGGATGCGGGAGCAGTACTTC.

The J gene is TRBJ2-2, the V gene TRBV20-1; D not resolved. The germline V and J ends were trimmed by 6 bases and 3 bases, with 11 bases remaining between them. The germline CDR1 and CDR2 sequences are DFQATT and SNEGSKA (reference sequence). The CDR3 extends over 13 amino acids. CDR3 bases: TGCAGTGCCCCCCCAAGGTACACCGGGGAGCTGTTTTTT. Protein product: CSAPPRYTGELFF.